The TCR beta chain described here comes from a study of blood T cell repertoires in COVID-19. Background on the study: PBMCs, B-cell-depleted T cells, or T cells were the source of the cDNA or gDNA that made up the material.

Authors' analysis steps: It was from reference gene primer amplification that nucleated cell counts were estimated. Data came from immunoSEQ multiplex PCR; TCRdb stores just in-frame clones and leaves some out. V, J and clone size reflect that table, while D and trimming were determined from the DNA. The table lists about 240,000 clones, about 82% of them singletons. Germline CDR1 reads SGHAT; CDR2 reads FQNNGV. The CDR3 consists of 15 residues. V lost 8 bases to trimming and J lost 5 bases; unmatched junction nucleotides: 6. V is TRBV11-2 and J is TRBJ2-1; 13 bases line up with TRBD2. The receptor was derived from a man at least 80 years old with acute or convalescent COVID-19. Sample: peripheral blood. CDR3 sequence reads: CASWTSGSADNEQFF. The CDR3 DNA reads TGTGCCAGCTGGACTAGCGGGAGTGCTGACAATGAGCAGTTCTTC.